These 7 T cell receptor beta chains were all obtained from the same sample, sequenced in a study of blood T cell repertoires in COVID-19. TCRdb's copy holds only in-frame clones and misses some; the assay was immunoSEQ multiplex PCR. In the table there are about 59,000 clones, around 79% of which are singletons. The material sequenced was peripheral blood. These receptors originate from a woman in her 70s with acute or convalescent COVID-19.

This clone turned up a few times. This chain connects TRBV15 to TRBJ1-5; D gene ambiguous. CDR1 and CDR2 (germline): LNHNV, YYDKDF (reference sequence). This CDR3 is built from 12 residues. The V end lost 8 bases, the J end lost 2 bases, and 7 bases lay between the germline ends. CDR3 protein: CATSVGNQPQHF. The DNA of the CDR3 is TGTGCCACCTCGGTGGGCAATCAGCCCCAGCATTTT.

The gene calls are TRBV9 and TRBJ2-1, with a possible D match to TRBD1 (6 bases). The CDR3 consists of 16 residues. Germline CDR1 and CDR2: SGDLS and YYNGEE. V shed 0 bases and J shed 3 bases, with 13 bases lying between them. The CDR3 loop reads CASSVVPSRGYNEQFF. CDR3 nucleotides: TGTGCCAGCAGCGTAGTACCCTCCAGGGGCTACAATGAGCAGTTCTTC.

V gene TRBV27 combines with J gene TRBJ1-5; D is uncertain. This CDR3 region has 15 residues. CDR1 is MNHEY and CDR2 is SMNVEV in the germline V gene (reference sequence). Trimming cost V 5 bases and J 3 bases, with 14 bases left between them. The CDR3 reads CASSPGGQNNQPQHF. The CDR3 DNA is TGTGCCAGCAGTCCGGGAGGGCAGAACAATCAGCCCCAGCATTTT.

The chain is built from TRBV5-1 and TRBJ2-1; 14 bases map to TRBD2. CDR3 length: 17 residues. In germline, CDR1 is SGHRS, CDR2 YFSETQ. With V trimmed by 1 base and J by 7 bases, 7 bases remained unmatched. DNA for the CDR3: TGCGCCAGCAGCTTGAATTATGGGACTAGCGGGGGTAATGAGCAGTTCTTC. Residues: CASSLNYGTSGGNEQFF.

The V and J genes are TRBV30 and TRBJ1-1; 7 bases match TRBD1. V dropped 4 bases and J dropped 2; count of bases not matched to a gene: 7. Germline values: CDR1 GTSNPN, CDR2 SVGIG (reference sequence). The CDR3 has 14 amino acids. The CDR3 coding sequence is TGTGCCTGGACCTTAACAGGGGCCAACACTGAAGCTTTCTTT. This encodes CAWTLTGANTEAFF.

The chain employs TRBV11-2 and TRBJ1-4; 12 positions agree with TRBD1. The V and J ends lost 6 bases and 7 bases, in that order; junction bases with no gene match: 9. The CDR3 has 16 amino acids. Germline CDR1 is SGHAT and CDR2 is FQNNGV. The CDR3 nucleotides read TGTGCCAGCAGTTTTGGAGGGACAGGGGGCGGTGAAAAACTGTTTTTT. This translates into CASSFGGTGGGEKLFF.

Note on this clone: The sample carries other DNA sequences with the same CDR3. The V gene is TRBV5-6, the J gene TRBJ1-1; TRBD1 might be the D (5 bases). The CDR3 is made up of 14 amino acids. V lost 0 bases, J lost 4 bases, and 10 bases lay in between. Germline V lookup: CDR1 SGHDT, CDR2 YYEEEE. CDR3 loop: CASSLGRRGTEAFF. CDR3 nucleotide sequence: TGTGCCAGCAGCTTGGGACGGAGGGGCACTGAAGCTTTCTTT. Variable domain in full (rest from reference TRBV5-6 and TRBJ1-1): DAGVTQSPTHLIKTRGQQVTLRCSPKSGHDTVSWYQQALGQGPQFIFQYYEEEERQRGNFPDRFSGHQFPNYSSELNVNALLLGDSALYLCASSLGRRGTEAFFGQGTRLTVV.